The T cell receptor (beta chain) under discussion was sequenced for a study of cytomegalovirus exposure and HLA in healthy donors. Worth noting for this clone: Its antigen is unknown.

13 Jbeta primers and 60 Vbeta primers were used for the PCR. Clones were read by immunoSEQ multiplex PCR, and TCRdb kept only the in-frame ones, dropping some. The sample consists of 90,000 to 95,000 clones, approximately 80% of them appearing once. The CDR3 spans 16 residues. J gave up 6 bases and V 6 bases, and 12 bases lay outside the gene matches. Germline CDR1 is MNHEY and CDR2 is SMNVEV (reference sequence). All the people who gave samples were healthy bone marrow donors. Broader study findings: Cytomegalovirus-associated TCR beta chains were listed, numbering 150 to 200. It was likely that a cluster of highly shared sequence variants was a sequencing artifact.

The receptor was derived from a man in his late teens or twenties in good health and CMV-seronegative. Sequenced: PBMCs. V and J are TRBV27 and TRBJ1-4; TRBD1 matches 8 bases. The CDR3 reads CASSQRLNRGYEKLFF. In nucleotides, the CDR3 is TGTGCCAGCAGCCAAAGATTGAACAGGGGGTATGAAAAACTGTTTTTT.